These 24 T cell receptor beta chains came from one sample sequenced in a study of cytomegalovirus exposure and HLA in healthy donors. The PCR employed 60 Vbeta primers together with 13 Jbeta primers. Assay: immunoSEQ multiplex PCR; the TCRdb copy retains only in-frame clones and omits some. The table shows 150,000 to 200,000 clones, with around 77% occurring only once. Sequencing used PBMCs. These receptors were taken from a woman aged 40 to 50 in good health and CMV-seronegative.

The chain employs TRBV6-5 and TRBJ1-2; TRBD1 aligns across 8 bases. After removal of 4 bases from V and 2 bases from J, the junction contained 9 bases not matched to a gene. The CDR3 runs to 16 residues. Germline V CDR1 and CDR2: MNHEY, SVGAGI. The CDR3 here is CASSFNQGAPNYGYTF. For the CDR3, the DNA is TGTGCCAGCAGTTTCAATCAGGGGGCACCCAACTATGGCTACACCTTC.

The chain has TRBV18 and TRBJ1-4; 8 bases fit TRBD1. CDR3 length equals 16 residues. Germline trimming cut 1 base from V and 7 bases from J; bases unmatched to any gene: 8. CDR1 and CDR2 (germline): KGHSH, LQKENI. The CDR3 sequence: CASSPRGGRGLEKLFF. The DNA of the CDR3 is TGTGCCAGCTCACCACGTGGTGGCAGGGGGCTTGAAAAACTGTTTTTT.

The gene calls are TRBV29-1 and TRBJ2-3; 14 bases fit TRBD2. This CDR3 region has 14 residues. Looked up from germline, CDR1 is SQVTM and CDR2 is ANQGSEA. V shed 4 bases, J shed 5 bases, and the junction held 2 bases outside the gene matches. The CDR3 region has the DNA TGCAGCGTTGCGGGACTAGCGGGAGAAGATACGCAGTATTTT. Encoded protein: CSVAGLAGEDTQYF.

J is TRBJ1-2 and V is TRBV18; D gene unclear. CDR1 is KGHSH, CDR2 LQKENI, per germline. The CDR3 extends over 15 amino acids. With 0 bases removed from V and 8 bases from J, the gap between germline ends came to 16 bases. CDR3 nucleotides: TGTGCCAGCTCACCACCTTCTGACGGGAAGGGCGGCTACACCTTC. Amino acids: CASSPPSDGKGGYTF.

J is TRBJ2-3 and V is TRBV18; TRBD2 matches 11 bases. Germline V gene lookup returns CDR1 KGHSH and CDR2 LQKENI. The CDR3 contains 15 residues. V lost 4 bases, J lost 6 bases, and 6 bases stayed unmatched. CDR3 in amino acids: CASSRTSGRRDTQYF. The CDR3 DNA reads TGTGCCAGCTCACGGACTAGCGGGCGACGCGATACGCAGTATTTT.

The CDR3 sequence: CAWDAKGGTKAFF. The CDR3 DNA reads as TGTGCCTGGGATGCTAAGGGGGGGACTAAAGCTTTCTTT. The chain joins TRBV30 to TRBJ1-1; possible D gene TRBD1, 6 bases. CDR1 and CDR2 (germline): GTSNPN, SVGIG (reference sequence). The CDR3 consists of 13 residues. V gave up 5 bases and J gave up 9 bases, with 19 bases separating them.

The chain joins TRBV5-4 to TRBJ2-1; 10 nucleotides align to TRBD2. Trimming removed 2 bases from V and 2 bases from J; junction bases left unmatched: 1. The CDR3 spans 15 residues. Germline V gene lookup returns CDR1 SGHNT and CDR2 YYREEE (reference sequence). CDR3 DNA: TGTGCCAGCAGCTTAGCGGGAGGGACCTACAATGAGCAGTTCTTC. Amino acid sequence: CASSLAGGTYNEQFF.

The V and J genes are TRBV27 and TRBJ1-1; D may be TRBD1 (5 bases). Germline V gene lookup returns CDR1 MNHEY and CDR2 SMNVEV (reference sequence). Trimming shortened V by 4 bases and J by 7 bases, and 13 bases separated the two germline ends. The CDR3 contains 13 residues. CDR3 DNA: TGTGCCAGCAGTTCCTACGGGGGAAATGAAGCTTTCTTT. Residues: CASSSYGGNEAFF.

In this sample, this clone turned up a few times. This rearrangement joins TRBV30 to TRBJ1-4; the D gene is possibly TRBD1 (5 bases). V was pared by 4 bases and J by 5 bases, with 14 bases between. The CDR3 length is 14 residues. CDR1 GTSNPN and CDR2 SVGIG come from the germline V gene (reference sequence). The CDR3 DNA reads TGTGCCTGGAAAGGGGAGGGGTGGAATGAAAAACTGTTTTTT. Amino acid sequence: CAWKGEGWNEKLFF.

The rearrangement joins TRBV6-4 to TRBJ1-2; D unresolved. This CDR3 is built from 15 residues. In germline, CDR1 is MRHNA, CDR2 SNTAGT. Deletions cut 10 bases from V and 13 bases from J, with 31 bases between. The chain's CDR3 is CATRPYEVILIRGTF. The CDR3 bases are TGTGCCACACGACCTTATGAGGTAATATTAATACGAGGCACCTTC.

V usage is TRBV4-2 and J usage is TRBJ1-2; D ambiguous. The germline V gene has CDR1 LGHNA and CDR2 YNFKEQ. With 1 base removed from V and 6 bases from J, the gap between germline ends came to 9 bases. This CDR3 spans 13 amino acids. CDR3 sequence reads: CASSQGPGNGYTF. The CDR3 bases are TGTGCCAGCAGCCAAGGTCCGGGAAATGGCTACACCTTC.

This clone has more than one count but fewer than ten. The chain is built from TRBV9 and TRBJ2-5, with 9 nucleotides matching TRBD2. The CDR3 length is 17 residues. CDR1 is SGDLS, CDR2 YYNGEE, per germline. The V gene end was trimmed by 10 bases and the J gene end by 5 bases; junction bases not matched to a gene: 21. The CDR3 nucleotides are TGTGCCTCCTCACCAGGGGCTGGGCGGGAGGGCCGTGAGACCCAGTACTTC. Translating gives CASSPGAGREGRETQYF.

The chain couples TRBV6-6 to TRBJ2-2, with unresolved D. The CDR3 loop spans 12 amino acids. Germline values: CDR1 MNHNY, CDR2 SVGAGI (reference sequence). Trimming took off 6 bases at V and 4 bases at J, with 6 bases between the two ends. The CDR3 protein is CASRGPTGELFF. CDR3 in DNA: TGTGCCAGCAGGGGCCCCACCGGGGAGCTGTTTTTT.

The V and J genes are TRBV28 and TRBJ2-2; D gene ambiguous. Germline V gene data show CDR1 as MDHEN and CDR2 as SYDVKM. The germline V and J ends were trimmed by 7 bases and 1 base, with 10 bases remaining between them. The CDR3 is made up of 14 amino acids. CDR3 loop: CASTDGVNTGELFF. The DNA of the CDR3 is TGTGCCAGCACAGACGGAGTGAACACCGGGGAGCTGTTTTTT.

The rearrangement uses TRBV4-1 and TRBJ2-5; 11 positions match TRBD2. This CDR3 is built from 15 residues. Per germline, CDR1 MGHRA and CDR2 YSYEKL. J was trimmed by 3 bases and V by 2 bases; bases with no gene match: 2. CDR3 in amino acids: CASSQIAGGEETQYF. In DNA, the CDR3 is TGCGCCAGCAGCCAAATAGCGGGAGGGGAAGAGACCCAGTACTTC.

The rearrangement uses TRBV10-3 and TRBJ1-2, with unresolved D. The germline V and J ends were trimmed by 6 bases and 4 bases, with 9 bases remaining between them. The CDR3 is 12 amino acids. CDR1 and CDR2 from the germline V gene are ENHRY and SYGVKD. CDR3 loop: CAIRSPSYGYTF. In nucleotides, the CDR3 is TGTGCCATCAGGTCCCCCAGCTATGGCTACACCTTC.

This rearrangement joins TRBV7-9 to TRBJ1-3; D perhaps matches TRBD1 (5 bases). V lost 5 bases and J 3 bases, leaving 11 bases between the germline ends. CDR3 size: 14 residues. The germline V gene encodes CDR1 SEHNR and CDR2 FQNEAQ (reference sequence). For the CDR3, the DNA is TGTGCCAGCAGCGCACCGGGACTTGGAAACACCATATATTTT. This sequence encodes CASSAPGLGNTIYF.

The gene calls are TRBV5-6 and TRBJ2-5; D may be TRBD2 (5 bases). Germline lookup yields CDR1 SGHDT and CDR2 YYEEEE. Deletions cut 0 bases from V and 4 bases from J, with 7 bases between. The CDR3 spans 13 residues. CDR3 DNA sequence: TGTGCCAGCAGCTTGGAGGCGGGAGAGACCCAGTACTTC. Translation gives CASSLEAGETQYF.

This rearrangement joins TRBV4-2 to TRBJ2-3, with 10 bases identical to TRBD2. The CDR3 has 18 residues. Germline-derived CDR1 and CDR2 are LGHNA and YNFKEQ. V lost 0 bases, J lost 6 bases, and 12 bases stayed unmatched. The CDR3 bases are TGTGCCAGCAGCCAAGAGTTCCTAGCGGGAGTTTCAGCGGATACGCAGTATTTT. Translated: CASSQEFLAGVSADTQYF.

This chain's CDR3 is CASSPPSGGGPSYEQYF. The CDR3 DNA follows: TGTGCCAGCAGTCCCCCTAGCGGGGGAGGGCCCTCCTACGAGCAGTACTTC. This chain uses TRBV28 with TRBJ2-7; TRBD2 matches at 10 bases. V lost 5 bases and J lost 0; bases outside the gene matches: 10. This CDR3 region has 17 residues. The germline gives CDR1 MDHEN, CDR2 SYDVKM.

V and J are TRBV5-1 and TRBJ2-2, with 11 bases identical to TRBD2. The CDR3 covers 15 residues. Germline V gene lookup returns CDR1 SGHRS and CDR2 YFSETQ. J gave up 2 bases and V 7 bases, and 4 bases lay outside the gene matches. The CDR3 coding sequence is TGCGCCAGCGCGACTAGCGGGGTAAACACCGGGGAGCTGTTTTTT. Its protein is CASATSGVNTGELFF.

The chain carries TRBV7-9 and TRBJ2-1, with 12 bases lining up with TRBD2. The germline gives CDR1 SEHNR, CDR2 FQNEAQ (reference sequence). The CDR3 loop spans 16 amino acids. J lost 3 bases, V lost 5 bases, and 5 bases had no gene match. In DNA form, the CDR3 reads TGTGCCAGCAGCCCTGGGACTAGCGGGCTCTACAATGAGCAGTTCTTC. Translation: CASSPGTSGLYNEQFF.

The chain couples TRBV10-3 to TRBJ2-7, with D hard to call. Germline values: CDR1 ENHRY, CDR2 SYGVKD. V was cut by 4 bases and J by 3 bases, with 7 bases left in between. The CDR3 covers 12 residues. The CDR3 coding sequence is TGTGCCATCAGTGCCCCAGGCTACGAGCAGTACTTC. Translated: CAISAPGYEQYF.

The chain employs TRBV4-2 and TRBJ2-1; possibly TRBD2 for D (6 bases). V dropped 4 bases and J dropped 0 bases, with 19 bases sitting between them. CDR1 is LGHNA and CDR2 is YNFKEQ in the germline V gene. The CDR3 runs to 18 residues. CDR3: CASSLTGTPSSSYNEQFF. Here the CDR3 DNA reads TGTGCCAGCAGCCTGACCGGGACTCCGTCCTCCTCCTACAATGAGCAGTTCTTC.